Below are 16 T cell receptor beta chains sequenced from a single sample in a study of blood T cell repertoires in COVID-19. TCRdb keeps only in-frame clones here, not all; method: immunoSEQ multiplex PCR. This table has 150,000 to 200,000 clones, roughly 81% appearing once. Sequenced: peripheral blood. The receptor set was obtained from a woman at least 80 years old with COVID-19, enrolled during active disease.

The chain has TRBV4-3 and TRBJ2-5; 8 bases are a match to TRBD2. The CDR3 has 16 residues. V shed 4 bases, J shed 4 bases, and the junction held 11 bases outside the gene matches. The germline V gene encodes CDR1 LGHNA and CDR2 YSLEER. The CDR3 protein is CASSPTLAGRGETQYF. Written as DNA, the CDR3 is TGCGCCAGCAGCCCTACTTTAGCGGGGAGAGGAGAGACCCAGTACTTC.

This clone showed up just once. This chain joins TRBV21-1 and TRBJ1-4; the tabulated D call, TRBD1, remains unverified against the DNA. TRBV21-1 is reported as a pseudogene. This CDR3 contains 17 residues. DNA for the CDR3: TGTGCCAGCAGCAAAGGGACAGGGTCTAATTTTAATGAAAAACTGTTTTTT. The encoded protein is CASSKGTGSNFNEKLFF.

The chain combines TRBV5-1 with TRBJ2-7; maybe TRBD2 (6 bases). The CDR3 extends over 16 amino acids. V was pared by 4 bases and J by 2 bases, with 19 bases between. Germline V lookup: CDR1 SGHRS, CDR2 YFSETQ. The chain's CDR3 is CASSRGTSRETYEQYF. DNA for the CDR3: TGCGCCAGCAGCAGGGGTACTAGCCGGGAGACCTACGAGCAGTACTTC.

In this sample, this clone turned up a few times. V usage is TRBV29-1 and J usage is TRBJ2-7, with 8 bases aligning to TRBD1. J gave up 0 bases and V 6 bases, and 7 bases lay outside the gene matches. The CDR3 extends over 14 amino acids. Per the germline V gene, CDR1 is SQVTM and CDR2 is ANQGSEA. Written as DNA, the CDR3 is TGCAGCGTGAACCGGGACAGGAACTCCTACGAGCAGTACTTC. Protein sequence: CSVNRDRNSYEQYF.

The chain recombines TRBV7-9 with TRBJ2-7, with 9 bases matching TRBD1. Trimming removed 3 bases from V and 12 bases from J; junction bases left unmatched: 6. The CDR3 runs 12 residues. CDR1 and CDR2 from the germline V gene are SEHNR and FQNEAQ (reference sequence). Written as DNA, the CDR3 is TGTGCCAGCAGCTTGGGACAGGGCCTTGTGTACTTC. The encoded protein is CASSLGQGLVYF.

The chain combines TRBV7-8 with TRBJ1-4, with TRBD1 identical over 7 bases. The CDR3 contains 17 residues. The J segment lost 1 base and the V segment lost 5 bases, leaving 10 bases of the junction unmatched. Germline CDR1 SGHVS, CDR2 FQNEAQ. CDR3 nucleotides: TGTGCCAGCAGCCACAGGACAGGCTGGGGAACTAATGAAAAACTGTTTTTT. It translates to CASSHRTGWGTNEKLFF.

The V gene is TRBV5-1, the J gene TRBJ1-3; TRBD1 aligns across 7 bases. The CDR3 spans 15 residues. From germline, CDR1 is SGHRS and CDR2 YFSETQ. The ends lost 6 bases at V and 2 bases at J; junction bases unmatched: 8. CDR3 sequence reads: CASNLGDSPGNTIYF. In DNA form, the CDR3 reads TGCGCCAGCAACCTAGGGGACAGTCCTGGAAACACCATATATTTT.

J is TRBJ2-7 and V is TRBV6-2 or TRBV6-3; a possible D gene is TRBD1 (5 bases). The V gene's germline CDR1 is MNHEY and CDR2 SVGEGT. The CDR3 contains 16 residues. The germline V and J ends were trimmed by 2 bases and 5 bases, with 19 bases remaining between them. CDR3 DNA: TGTGCCAGCAGTTACCGGGCGCCAGGGAACCCGCACGAGCAGTACTTC. Its protein product is CASSYRAPGNPHEQYF.

This chain links TRBV6-1 with TRBJ2-4; D not certain. The germline V gene encodes CDR1 MNHNS and CDR2 SASEGT. V was clipped by 2 bases and J by 8 bases, with 4 bases between them. The CDR3 consists of 11 residues. CDR3 protein: CASSELDIQYF. CDR3 sequence (DNA): TGTGCCAGCAGTGAACTTGACATTCAGTACTTC.

This chain links TRBV28 with TRBJ2-5; 8 bases line up with TRBD1. After removal of 8 bases from V and 2 bases from J, the junction contained 4 bases not matched to a gene. Germline CDR1 reads MDHEN; CDR2 reads SYDVKM. There are 13 residues in the CDR3. DNA for the CDR3: TGTGCCAGCGGACAGGGATATCAAGAGACCCAGTACTTC. It codes for CASGQGYQETQYF. The variable domain in full, with the rest retrieved from reference TRBV28 and TRBJ2-5, is DVKVTQSSRYLVKRTGEKVFLECVQDMDHENMFWYRQDPGLGLRLIYFSYDVKMKEKGDIPEGYSVSREKKERFSLILESASTNQTSMYLCASGQGYQETQYFGPGTRLLVL.

The chain recombines TRBV10-1 with TRBJ2-1; 13 bases agree with TRBD2. CDR3 length: 16 amino acids. V was pared by 9 bases and J by 0 bases, with 5 bases of the junction left unmatched. Germline lookup yields CDR1 WNHNN and CDR2 SYGVQD (reference sequence). CDR3 in DNA: TGCGCCAGACTAGCGGGAGGGCCCTGCTCCTACAATGAGCAGTTCTTC. Protein product: CARLAGGPCSYNEQFF.

This chain uses TRBV5-1 with TRBJ2-1; D not certain. The CDR3 length is 13 residues. The ends were cut back, 0 bases at V and 12 bases at J, with 13 bases in the middle. From germline, CDR1 is SGHRS and CDR2 YFSETQ. The CDR3 reads CASSLVEPGLQFF. CDR3 sequence (DNA): TGCGCCAGCAGCTTGGTGGAGCCTGGATTGCAGTTCTTC.

This clone was recorded once. The genes are TRBV5-4 and TRBJ2-1, with 7 bases matching TRBD2. The CDR3 covers 16 residues. Trimming took 0 bases from V and 9 from J; bases not matched to a gene: 12. From germline, CDR1 is SGHNT and CDR2 YYREEE (reference sequence). The CDR3 here is CASSLVPSGISSEQFF. For the CDR3, the DNA is TGTGCCAGCAGCTTGGTGCCCAGCGGGATTTCCAGTGAGCAGTTCTTC.

This clone was recorded only once. V is TRBV19 and J is TRBJ1-2, with D possibly matching TRBD1 (5 bases). V lost 5 bases to trimming and J lost 3 bases, with 16 bases between them. The CDR3 contains 15 residues. Germline lookup yields CDR1 LNHDA and CDR2 SQIVND (reference sequence). CDR3: CASSPGGFLDYGYTF. The CDR3, as DNA: TGTGCCAGTAGTCCGGGGGGATTTCTGGACTATGGCTACACCTTC.

The genes are TRBV12-3 or TRBV12-4 and TRBJ2-2; the D is unclear. V was shortened by 0 bases and J by 13 bases, with 9 bases between the two germline ends. CDR3 length: 12 residues. The CDR3, as DNA: TGTGCCAGCAGTTTAGCAGATCTCAGGCTGTTTTTT. It encodes CASSLADLRLFF.

V usage is TRBV11-3 and J usage is TRBJ2-5; TRBD1 matches 9 bases. The CDR3 is 16 amino acids. Per germline, CDR1 SGHNT and CDR2 YENEEA. J gave up 2 bases and V 3 bases, and 7 bases lay outside the gene matches. The CDR3 DNA reads TGTGCCAGCAGCTTGTACAGGGGGCGGTATCAAGAGACCCAGTACTTC. Its protein is CASSLYRGRYQETQYF.